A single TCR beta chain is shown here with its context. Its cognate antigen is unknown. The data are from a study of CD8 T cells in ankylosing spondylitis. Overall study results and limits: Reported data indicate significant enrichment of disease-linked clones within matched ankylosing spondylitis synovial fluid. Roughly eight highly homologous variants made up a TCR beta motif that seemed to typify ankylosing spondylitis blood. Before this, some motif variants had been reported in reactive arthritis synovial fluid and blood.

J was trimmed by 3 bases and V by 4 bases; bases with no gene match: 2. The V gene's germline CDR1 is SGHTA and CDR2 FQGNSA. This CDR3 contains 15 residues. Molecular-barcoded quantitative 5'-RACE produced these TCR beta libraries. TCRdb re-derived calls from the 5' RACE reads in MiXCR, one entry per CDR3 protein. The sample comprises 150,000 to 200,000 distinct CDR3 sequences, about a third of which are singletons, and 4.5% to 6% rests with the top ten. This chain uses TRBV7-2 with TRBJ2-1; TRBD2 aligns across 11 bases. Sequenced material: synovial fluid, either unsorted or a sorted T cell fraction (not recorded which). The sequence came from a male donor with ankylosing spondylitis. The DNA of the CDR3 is TGTGCCAGCAGCTCTAGCGGGGGGAACTACAATGAGCAGTTCTTC. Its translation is CASSSSGGNYNEQFF.